This is a list of T cell receptor beta chains from one sample in a study of TIL therapy for anti-PD-1-resistant metastatic lung cancer. The table came from immunoSEQ multiplex PCR; TCRdb's copy has only in-frame clones and leaves some out. Of approximately 92,000 clones listed, just over 65% are singletons. The source material was tumor tissue, sampled at baseline. The receptors originated from a person aged 25-85 years with non-small cell lung cancer. The CDR3 runs from the conserved cysteine through the conserved F or W. D genes are given only for firm matches. Clone size appears in some rows only: once, few, many, or a class for an expanded clone.

v_call: TRBV4-2
d_call: NA
clone_size: NA
j_call: TRBJ2-5
cdr3_aa: CASSRKGSGETQYF
cdr3_nt: TGTGCCAGCAGCCGAAAAGGGAGTGGAGAGACCCAGTACTTC

v_call: TRBV28
d_call: NA
clone_size: NA
j_call: TRBJ1-5
cdr3_aa: CASSLGQRNQPQHF
cdr3_nt: TGTGCCAGCAGTTTAGGCCAGAGGAATCAGCCCCAGCATTTT

v_call: TRBV5-1
d_call: TRBD1
clone_size: NA
j_call: TRBJ2-2
cdr3_aa: CASSSDRGLNTGELFF
cdr3_nt: TGCGCCAGCAGCTCAGACAGGGGGTTGAACACCGGGGAGCTGTTTTTT

v_call: TRBV11-2
d_call: NA
clone_size: NA
j_call: TRBJ2-1
cdr3_aa: CASSRTSGEGEQFF
cdr3_nt: TGTGCCAGCAGCCGCACTTCAGGGGAGGGTGAGCAGTTCTTC

v_call: TRBV29-1
d_call: TRBD1
clone_size: NA
j_call: TRBJ1-3
cdr3_aa: CSVGDRAYGTIYF
cdr3_nt: TGCAGCGTTGGGGACAGGGCTTATGGCACCATATATTTT

v_call: TRBV28
d_call: TRBD1
clone_size: NA
j_call: TRBJ2-3
cdr3_aa: CASIRDSSTDTQYF
cdr3_nt: TGTGCCAGTATACGGGACAGCAGCACAGATACGCAGTATTTT

v_call: TRBV7-9
d_call: TRBD1
clone_size: NA
j_call: TRBJ1-1
cdr3_aa: CASSPDRRDTEAFF
cdr3_nt: TGTGCCAGCAGCCCGGACAGGAGGGACACTGAAGCTTTCTTT

v_call: TRBV6-2/TRBV6-3
d_call: TRBD1
clone_size: NA
j_call: TRBJ1-5
cdr3_aa: CASSYSKGKTGGSYSNQPQHF
cdr3_nt: TGTGCCAGCAGTTACTCGAAGGGTAAGACAGGGGGCTCTTATAGCAATCAGCCCCAGCATTTT

v_call: TRBV11-1
d_call: NA
clone_size: NA
j_call: TRBJ2-2
cdr3_aa: CASTLGPRTGELFF
cdr3_nt: TGTGCCAGCACCTTAGGTCCCCGCACCGGGGAGCTGTTTTTT

v_call: TRBV4-1
d_call: TRBD2
clone_size: NA
j_call: TRBJ2-1
cdr3_aa: CASSQEPRGSSYNEQFF
cdr3_nt: TGCGCCAGCAGCCAGGAACCCCGCGGGAGCTCCTACAATGAGCAGTTCTTC

v_call: TRBV7-9
d_call: NA
clone_size: NA
j_call: TRBJ2-7
cdr3_aa: CASSLEAYEQYF
cdr3_nt: TGTGCCAGCAGCTTAGAAGCCTACGAGCAGTACTTC

v_call: TRBV6-1
d_call: NA
clone_size: NA
j_call: TRBJ1-5
cdr3_aa: CASSVSGELAGQPQHF
cdr3_nt: TGTGCCAGCAGTGTATCAGGCGAATTAGCTGGTCAGCCCCAGCATTTT

v_call: TRBV27
d_call: NA
clone_size: NA
j_call: TRBJ1-2
cdr3_aa: CASKPVGISNYGYTF
cdr3_nt: TGTGCCAGCAAGCCCGTGGGGATTTCTAACTATGGCTACACCTTC

v_call: TRBV15
d_call: NA
clone_size: NA
j_call: TRBJ1-2
cdr3_aa: CATSRDRDSYYGYTF
cdr3_nt: TGTGCCACCAGCAGAGACCGAGACAGCTACTATGGCTACACCTTC

v_call: TRBV7-9
d_call: NA
clone_size: NA
j_call: TRBJ1-4
cdr3_aa: CASSLEGQTNEKLFF
cdr3_nt: TGTGCCAGCAGTTTAGAAGGACAGACTAATGAAAAACTGTTTTTT

v_call: TRBV13
d_call: TRBD2
clone_size: NA
j_call: TRBJ2-1
cdr3_aa: CASSRGELGEQFF
cdr3_nt: TGTGCCAGCAGCCGGGGGGAATTAGGCGAGCAGTTCTTC

v_call: TRBV6-2/TRBV6-3
d_call: NA
clone_size: few
j_call: TRBJ2-6
cdr3_aa: CASSLAGANVLTF
cdr3_nt: TGTGCCAGCAGTCTCGCTGGGGCCAACGTCCTGACTTTC

v_call: TRBV11-3
d_call: TRBD1
clone_size: NA
j_call: TRBJ2-1
cdr3_aa: CASSLGQGATVNEQFF
cdr3_nt: TGTGCCAGCAGCTTAGGACAGGGGGCAACGGTTAATGAGCAGTTCTTC

v_call: TRBV5-6
d_call: TRBD1
clone_size: NA
j_call: TRBJ1-6
cdr3_aa: CASSFGTAGSPLHF
cdr3_nt: TGTGCCAGCAGCTTCGGGACAGCCGGATCACCCCTCCACTTT

v_call: TRBV12-3/TRBV12-4
d_call: NA
clone_size: NA
j_call: TRBJ1-5
cdr3_aa: CASSLAENQPQHF
cdr3_nt: TGTGCCAGCAGTTTAGCTGAAAATCAGCCCCAGCATTTT

v_call: TRBV6-6
d_call: NA
clone_size: once
j_call: TRBJ1-5
cdr3_aa: CASSQPGQVNQPQHF
cdr3_nt: TGTGCCAGCAGCCAGCCGGGACAAGTAAATCAGCCCCAGCATTTT

v_call: TRBV10-2
d_call: TRBD1
clone_size: NA
j_call: TRBJ2-1
cdr3_aa: CASRGQGFYNEQFF
cdr3_nt: TGCGCCAGCAGGGGACAGGGGTTCTACAATGAGCAGTTCTTC

v_call: TRBV4-1
d_call: NA
clone_size: NA
j_call: TRBJ2-7
cdr3_aa: CASSQDAAGAVYEQYF
cdr3_nt: TGCGCCAGCAGCCAAGATGCAGCGGGTGCAGTCTACGAGCAGTACTTC

v_call: TRBV6-5
d_call: NA
clone_size: NA
j_call: TRBJ1-5
cdr3_aa: CASSYSSSVSNQPQHF
cdr3_nt: TGTGCCAGCAGTTACTCGTCATCAGTAAGCAATCAGCCCCAGCATTTT

v_call: TRBV2
d_call: NA
clone_size: once
j_call: TRBJ1-2
cdr3_aa: CASSEGVGGFYGYTF
cdr3_nt: TGTGCCAGCAGTGAGGGGGTAGGGGGTTTCTATGGCTACACCTTC

v_call: TRBV5-6
d_call: NA
clone_size: NA
j_call: TRBJ1-1
cdr3_aa: CASSGGTLGTEAFF
cdr3_nt: TGTGCCAGCAGCGGTGGGACACTGGGCACTGAAGCTTTCTTT

v_call: TRBV19
d_call: TRBD2
clone_size: NA
j_call: TRBJ2-5
cdr3_aa: CASSPRTSGRVYQETQYF
cdr3_nt: TGTGCCAGTAGTCCCCGGACTAGCGGGAGGGTATACCAAGAGACCCAGTACTTC

v_call: TRBV6-4
d_call: NA
clone_size: once
j_call: TRBJ2-7
cdr3_aa: CASSELRRYEQYF
cdr3_nt: TGTGCCAGCAGTGAGCTAAGAAGATACGAGCAGTACTTC

v_call: TRBV3-1/TRBV3-2
d_call: NA
clone_size: NA
j_call: TRBJ1-4
cdr3_aa: CASSQDFRVRGEKLFF
cdr3_nt: TGTGCCAGCAGCCAAGATTTCAGGGTGAGGGGTGAAAAACTGTTTTTT

v_call: TRBV7-9
d_call: TRBD2
clone_size: NA
j_call: TRBJ2-3
cdr3_aa: CASSLRTSGSNLKYF
cdr3_nt: TGTGCCAGCAGCTTGAGGACTAGCGGGAGTAACCTCAAGTATTTT

v_call: TRBV6-5
d_call: NA
clone_size: NA
j_call: TRBJ2-1
cdr3_aa: CASSYIYSGYNEQFF
cdr3_nt: TGTGCCAGCAGTTACATTTATAGCGGATACAATGAGCAGTTCTTC

v_call: TRBV28
d_call: TRBD2
clone_size: NA
j_call: TRBJ2-1
cdr3_aa: CASRYSRGTSSNEQFF
cdr3_nt: TGTGCCAGCCGATACTCGCGGGGGACTAGCAGCAATGAGCAGTTCTTC

v_call: TRBV20-1
d_call: NA
clone_size: NA
j_call: TRBJ2-3
cdr3_aa: CSASKRVATNTDTQYF
cdr3_nt: TGCAGTGCTAGTAAGAGAGTAGCGACAAACACAGATACGCAGTATTTT

v_call: TRBV5-1
d_call: NA
clone_size: NA
j_call: TRBJ2-2
cdr3_aa: CASSLIQGGKTGELFF
cdr3_nt: TGCGCCAGCAGCTTGATTCAGGGGGGCAAAACCGGGGAGCTGTTTTTT

v_call: TRBV4-1
d_call: TRBD2
clone_size: few
j_call: TRBJ2-3
cdr3_aa: CASSQAIRREIDTQYF
cdr3_nt: TGCGCCAGCAGCCAAGCGATAAGGCGGGAGATAGATACGCAGTATTTT

v_call: TRBV11-1
d_call: TRBD2
clone_size: NA
j_call: TRBJ2-5
cdr3_aa: CASSRKTSGRETQYF
cdr3_nt: TGTGCCAGCAGCCGAAAGACTAGCGGGCGGGAGACCCAGTACTTC

v_call: TRBV6-6
d_call: NA
clone_size: NA
j_call: TRBJ1-6
cdr3_aa: CASSHGRSSYNSPLHF
cdr3_nt: TGTGCCAGCAGCCATGGACGGAGCTCCTATAATTCACCCCTCCACTTT

v_call: TRBV27
d_call: NA
clone_size: few
j_call: TRBJ2-3
cdr3_aa: CASSLYGTSTDTQYF
cdr3_nt: TGTGCCAGCAGTTTATATGGGACTAGCACAGATACGCAGTATTTT

v_call: TRBV14
d_call: TRBD1
clone_size: NA
j_call: TRBJ1-1
cdr3_aa: CASSLRGTGAFF
cdr3_nt: TGTGCCAGCAGCCTTCGAGGGACAGGAGCTTTCTTT

v_call: TRBV29-1
d_call: NA
clone_size: NA
j_call: TRBJ2-1
cdr3_aa: CSVGRSSYNEQFF
cdr3_nt: TGCAGCGTTGGTAGGTCCTCCTACAATGAGCAGTTCTTC

v_call: TRBV5-1
d_call: TRBD1
clone_size: NA
j_call: TRBJ2-7
cdr3_aa: CASSLDRGSPDEQYF
cdr3_nt: TGCGCCAGCAGCTTGGACAGGGGGTCACCCGATGAGCAGTACTTC

v_call: TRBV10-3
d_call: TRBD1
clone_size: NA
j_call: TRBJ2-3
cdr3_aa: CAIRSLGQGAPRDTQYF
cdr3_nt: TGTGCCATCAGGAGCCTCGGACAGGGGGCGCCCAGAGATACGCAGTATTTT

v_call: TRBV5-1
d_call: TRBD2
clone_size: few
j_call: TRBJ2-1
cdr3_aa: CASSSTSDEQFF
cdr3_nt: TGCGCCAGCAGCTCCACTAGCGATGAGCAGTTCTTC

v_call: TRBV5-4
d_call: TRBD2
clone_size: once
j_call: TRBJ2-5
cdr3_aa: CASSSSGGDQETQYF
cdr3_nt: TGTGCCAGCAGCTCTAGCGGGGGGGACCAAGAGACCCAGTACTTC

v_call: TRBV6-5
d_call: TRBD2
clone_size: NA
j_call: TRBJ2-5
cdr3_aa: CAILTSGQETQYF
cdr3_nt: TGTGCCATCTTGACTAGCGGGCAAGAGACCCAGTACTTC

v_call: TRBV28
d_call: TRBD2
clone_size: few
j_call: TRBJ2-3
cdr3_aa: CASSSGTSGTDTQYF
cdr3_nt: TGTGCCAGCAGTTCGGGGACTAGCGGCACAGATACGCAGTATTTT